The clone carrying this TCR beta chain was picked up a small number of times. No DNA is shown, since the ends of the CDR3 on it are uncertain; the CDR3 is the one TCRdb lists. This specimen belongs to a study of T cell responses to AZD1222 COVID-19 vaccine. CDR1 is SGDLS, CDR2 YYNGEE, per germline. The length of the CDR3 is 19 amino acids, counting both ends. Assay: immunoSEQ multiplex PCR; the TCRdb copy retains only in-frame clones and omits some. The table has over 95,000 clones, just under 90% seen once; the top ten hold around 12%. This specimen consisted of peripheral blood, obtained on day 0 of AZD1222 vaccination. This sequence originates from an adult in good health. The chain couples TRBV9 to TRBJ2-7. CDR3 amino acids: CASSPGATTSSTSGYEQYF.